The 17 T cell receptor beta chains given below trace back to one sample, sequenced in a study of STAT5B mutations in CD4+ large granular lymphocyte leukemia. TCRdb keeps only in-frame clones here, not all; method: immunoSEQ multiplex PCR. Of 25,000 to 35,000 clones detected, less than 90% appear once; the ten largest clones hold around 0.41%. The specimen was CD4+ T cells from blood buffy coats. The receptors come from a human donor in good health.

The CDR3, as DNA: TGTGCCAGCAGCCCCAATAGGGGTATAACAGATACGCAGTATTTT. Encoded protein: CASSPNRGITDTQYF. The V gene is TRBV5-4, the J gene TRBJ2-3, with TRBD1 as a possible D gene (5 bases). The V end was cut by 4 bases, the J end by 3 bases, with 15 bases between. Germline CDR1 reads SGHNT; CDR2 reads YYREEE (reference sequence). The CDR3 consists of 15 residues.

As concerns this clone: Other DNA variants within this sample encode the same CDR3. The chain employs TRBV10-3 and TRBJ1-1, with a possible D match to TRBD1 (5 bases). The V end was cut by 4 bases, the J end by 1 base, with 10 bases between. The V gene's germline CDR1 is ENHRY and CDR2 SYGVKD. The CDR3 is 14 amino acids. The CDR3 protein is CAISVTGGNTEAFF. Written as DNA, the CDR3 is TGTGCCATCAGTGTAACCGGGGGGAACACTGAAGCTTTCTTT.

This clone occurred once. The chain carries TRBV11-2 and TRBJ2-1; 7 bases match TRBD2. The ends lost 5 bases at V and 0 bases at J; junction bases unmatched: 7. Germline lookup yields CDR1 SGHAT and CDR2 FQNNGV. The CDR3 runs 16 residues. The CDR3 DNA sequence: TGTGCCAGCAGCCCTGAGCGGGGAAGCTCCTACAATGAGCAGTTCTTC. It translates to CASSPERGSSYNEQFF.

This clone was counted between two and nine times. CDR3 loop: CASEQRHQAYEQYF. Written as DNA, the CDR3 is TGTGCCAGCGAGCAACGACATCAGGCCTACGAGCAGTACTTC. The gene calls are TRBV6-1 and TRBJ2-7; no clear D gene. The germline V gene encodes CDR1 MNHNS and CDR2 SASEGT. The CDR3 covers 14 residues. Trimming cost V 8 bases and J 2 bases, with 16 bases left between them.

The table lists this clone with a count of one. The chain has TRBV7-9 and TRBJ2-3, with TRBD2 matching 8 bases. In germline, CDR1 is SEHNR, CDR2 FQNEAQ (reference sequence). The CDR3 totals 16 residues. The junction had 11 bases not matched to a gene; V was cut back by 5 bases and J by 4 bases. The CDR3 loop is CASSPGRALSADTQYF. The CDR3 DNA follows: TGTGCCAGCAGCCCCGGGAGGGCCCTCAGCGCAGATACGCAGTATTTT.

The genes are TRBV5-4 and TRBJ2-5; 7 nucleotides line up with TRBD2. The DNA end lines up better with TRBJ2-7; the J call may be wrong. In germline, CDR1 is SGHNT, CDR2 YYREEE (reference sequence). The CDR3 contains 16 residues. The CDR3 sequence is CASSLDGLGRTYEQYF. The CDR3 DNA sequence: TGTGCCAGCAGCTTGGACGGACTAGGGAGAACCTACGAGCAGTACTTC.

This sequence joins TRBV10-3 and TRBJ2-4; D not certain. Trimming shortened V by 3 bases and J by 11 bases, and 14 bases separated the two germline ends. This CDR3 is 13 amino acids long. Germline assignment: CDR1 ENHRY and CDR2 SYGVKD. CDR3 sequence: CAISDYNSVLQYF. In nucleotides, the CDR3 is TGTGCCATCAGTGATTATAATAGTGTCCTTCAGTACTTC.

The V and J genes are TRBV7-9 and TRBJ2-1; D is tentatively TRBD1 or TRBD2 (5 bases each). V shed 8 bases and J shed 3 bases, with 14 bases lying between them. The CDR3 consists of 14 residues. Germline V lookup: CDR1 SEHNR, CDR2 FQNEAQ (reference sequence). The CDR3 spells CASGWDQDYNEQFF. CDR3 in DNA: TGTGCCAGCGGTTGGGACCAAGACTACAATGAGCAGTTCTTC. The full variable domain, with the rest looked up from reference TRBV7-9 and TRBJ2-1, is DTGVSQNPRHKITKRGQNVTFRCDPISEHNRLYWYRQTLGQGPEFLTYFQNEAQLEKSRLLSDRFSAERPKGSFSTLEIQRTEQGDSAMYLCASGWDQDYNEQFFGPGTRLTVL.

This sequence joins TRBV7-3 and TRBJ2-3; D not certain. Germline CDR1 reads SGHTA; CDR2 reads FQGTGA. There are 15 residues in the CDR3. Deletions cut 5 bases from V and 2 bases from J, with 14 bases between. This CDR3 reads CASSLRGRFTDTQYF. DNA of the CDR3: TGTGCCAGCAGCCTACGCGGTAGATTCACAGATACGCAGTATTTT.

This chain uses TRBV27 with TRBJ2-7; maybe TRBD2 (6 bases). Trimming left V 5 bases short and J 0 bases short, with 11 bases between. The CDR3 totals 14 residues. The germline gives CDR1 MNHEY, CDR2 SMNVEV (reference sequence). The CDR3 DNA reads as TGTGCCAGCAGTAGAGTCGGGAGCTCCTACGAGCAGTACTTC. Encoded protein: CASSRVGSSYEQYF.

This chain links TRBV6-1 with TRBJ2-2, with D possibly being TRBD1 (5 bases). The germline V gene has CDR1 MNHNS and CDR2 SASEGT. Trimming took off 4 bases at V and 3 bases at J, with 9 bases between the two ends. The CDR3 covers 14 residues. The CDR3 spells CASSAGRDTGELFF. The CDR3 region has the DNA TGTGCCAGCAGTGCAGGCAGGGACACCGGGGAGCTGTTTTTT.

The chain is built from TRBV5-4 and TRBJ2-2; 9 positions agree with TRBD1. V was clipped by 1 base and J by 3 bases; unmatched bases: 13. From germline, CDR1 is SGHNT and CDR2 YYREEE (reference sequence). This CDR3 spans 19 amino acids. For the CDR3, the DNA is TGTGCCAGCAGCTTGACAGGGGGCGCGCTAGCGGTTTACACCGGGGAGCTGTTTTTT. It encodes CASSLTGGALAVYTGELFF.

The chain employs TRBV2 and TRBJ1-2; possible D gene TRBD1, 5 bases. Germline values: CDR1 SNHLY, CDR2 FYNNEI. The CDR3 has 14 residues. Trimming shortened V by 5 bases and J by 5 bases, and 15 bases separated the two germline ends. CDR3 amino acids: CASSKGVEGYGYTF. CDR3 DNA sequence: TGTGCCAGCAGTAAGGGAGTTGAGGGGTATGGCTACACCTTC.

The V call is TRBV9, the J call TRBJ1-1; 7 bases map to TRBD1. Per the germline V gene, CDR1 is SGDLS and CDR2 is YYNGEE. V dropped 5 bases and J dropped 0; count of bases not matched to a gene: 10. CDR3 length equals 16 residues. The CDR3 region is CASSKFTGAVNTEAFF. The CDR3 DNA reads as TGTGCCAGCAGTAAATTTACAGGGGCCGTGAACACTGAAGCTTTCTTT. Supplemented by reference TRBV9 and TRBJ1-1, the full variable domain reads DSGVTQTPKHLITATGQRVTLRCSPRSGDLSVYWYQQSLDQGLQFLIQYYNGEERAKGNILERFSAQQFPDLHSELNLSSLELGDSALYFCASSKFTGAVNTEAFFGQGTRLTVV.

This chain joins TRBV2 and TRBJ2-2; D perhaps matches TRBD1 (7 bases). V lost 3 bases and J 4 bases, leaving 12 bases between the germline ends. The CDR3 extends over 15 amino acids. Germline V gene data show CDR1 as SNHLY and CDR2 as FYNNEI. CDR3 sequence (DNA): TGTGCCAGCAGTGACGCAGGGGGGATCACCGGGGAGCTGTTTTTT. Its protein is CASSDAGGITGELFF.

The CDR3 region has the DNA TGCGCCAGCAGCTTGGATCCAAGCGGGAGAGAGACCCAGTACTTC. Translation gives CASSLDPSGRETQYF. This rearrangement joins TRBV5-1 to TRBJ2-5; 8 bases agree with TRBD2. This CDR3 spans 15 amino acids. Looked up from germline, CDR1 is SGHRS and CDR2 is YFSETQ. Germline trimming cut 0 bases from V and 4 bases from J; bases unmatched to any gene: 5. Together with reference TRBV5-1 and TRBJ2-5, the CDR3 gives the full variable domain: KAGVTQTPRYLIKTRGQQVTLSCSPISGHRSVSWYQQTPGQGLQFLFEYFSETQRNKGNFPGRFSGRQFSNSRSEMNVSTLELGDSALYLCASSLDPSGRETQYFGPGTRLLVL.

The gene calls are TRBV14 and TRBJ2-5; D might be TRBD2 (5 bases). Trimming shortened V by 1 base and J by 2 bases, and 11 bases separated the two germline ends. Germline CDR1 and CDR2: SGHDN and FVKESK. The CDR3 is made up of 15 amino acids. This CDR3 reads CASSQVTTIQETQYF. CDR3 in DNA: TGTGCCAGCAGCCAAGTTACGACTATACAAGAGACCCAGTACTTC.